This TCR beta chain emerged from a study of blood T cell repertoires in COVID-19. CDR3 size: 17 residues. The germline V gene has CDR1 MNHNS and CDR2 SASEGT. V lost 0 bases and J lost 6, with 15 bases in between. Sequenced by immunoSEQ multiplex PCR; TCRdb stores in-frame clones only, minus some. The data contain some 520,000 clones, approximately 89% of them seen just once; the ten biggest clones take up approximately 0.9%. The sequence derives from a man aged 18 to 29 with COVID-19, enrolled during active disease. Sequences were obtained from peripheral blood. J is TRBJ1-6 and V is TRBV6-1; tentatively, D is TRBD1 (6 bases). CDR3 residues: CASSEAIGSRGNSPLHF. The DNA of the CDR3 is TGTGCCAGCAGTGAAGCGATAGGAAGCAGGGGTAATTCACCCCTCCACTTT.